This TCR beta chain originates from a study of vaccination and CD4 T cells after COVID-19. Regarding treatment: 10-day PBMC culture with coronavirus spike peptide pools or control peptides (ViraFEST assay). The study sequenced cultured CD4+ T cell DNA using the Oncomine TCR Beta short-read assay. TCRdb itself ran the PCR reads through MiXCR, one entry per CDR3 protein. The sample has about 12,000 distinct CDR3 sequences, 48% seen once. With 4 bases clipped from V and 0 bases from J, the junction kept 9 bases outside the gene matches. This CDR3 spans 17 amino acids. Per germline, CDR1 DFQATT and CDR2 SNEGSKA (reference sequence). In its sample, this clonotype was seen once. Its antigen is as yet unknown.

Sample: CD4+ T cells from blood, cultured in vitro. The V gene is TRBV20-1, the J gene TRBJ2-1; 10 bases agree with TRBD2. This clonotype was obtained from a human donor who had recovered from COVID-19. The CDR3 DNA reads TGCAGTGCTACAGGGGCTAGCGGGGGTAGCTCCTACAATGAGCAGTTCTTC. This codes for CSATGASGGSSYNEQFF.